This T cell receptor (beta chain) was sequenced in a study of prognosis after radiotherapy for stage I lung cancer. Details on this clonotype: The target antigen is unknown.

The CDR3 has 15 amino acids. Trimming pared 5 bases from V and 7 bases from J, leaving 19 bases between. Germline CDR1 is MNHEY and CDR2 is SMNVEV (reference sequence). The authors amplified TCR beta CDR3 from genomic DNA using two-round multiplex PCR. Used in first-round PCR were primers specific to each TRBV and TRBJ gene. TCRdb reanalysed the multiplex PCR reads using MiXCR and keeps one entry per CDR3 protein. Of around 9,200 distinct CDR3 sequences listed, less than 70% are singletons. Regarding the study as a whole: For the expanded TCR clones, whether they were tumor-specific was not determined.

The material sequenced was PBMCs, taken before or after stereotactic body radiation therapy (not recorded which). The genes are TRBV27 and TRBJ2-3; D is uncertain. This sequence was found in a donor at least 50 years old with non-small cell lung cancer. In nucleotides, the CDR3 is TGTGCCAGCAGTGATTTGGTTCGATCGGAAAATACGCAGTATTTT. Translation: CASSDLVRSENTQYF.